Below are 23 T cell receptor beta chains sequenced from a single sample in a study of blood T cell repertoires in COVID-19. The method was immunoSEQ multiplex PCR; TCRdb's version includes in-frame clones alone and lacks a portion of them. The sample has 250,000 or so clones, 87% seen once. Input material: peripheral blood. These receptors were obtained from a man aged 18 to 30 with active or convalescent COVID-19.

This chain joins TRBV6-1 and TRBJ1-5; 8 bases map to TRBD1. The CDR3 is made up of 16 amino acids. Germline V gene sequence: CDR1 MNHNS, CDR2 SASEGT. Trimming at V came to 3 bases and at J to 2 bases, leaving 6 bases not matched to a gene. The CDR3 loop is CASSEAGGWGNQPQHF. CDR3 nucleotide sequence: TGTGCCAGCAGTGAGGCAGGGGGCTGGGGCAATCAGCCCCAGCATTTT.

The chain couples TRBV2 to TRBJ2-3; TRBD2 aligns across 16 bases. J lost 12 bases, V lost 8 bases, and 5 bases had no gene match. The CDR3 contains 13 residues. Germline values: CDR1 SNHLY, CDR2 FYNNEI. CDR3 residues: CASLGLAGGGQYF. The CDR3 DNA is TGTGCCAGCCTGGGACTAGCGGGAGGGGGTCAGTATTTT.

V gene TRBV3-1 (or the pseudogene TRBV3-2) combines with J gene TRBJ2-7; 8 bases agree with TRBD1. Germline values: CDR1 LGHDT, CDR2 YNNKEL (reference sequence). Trimming at V came to 3 bases and at J to 2 bases, leaving 6 bases not matched to a gene. The CDR3 is 15 amino acids. CDR3 in amino acids: CASSHDWTGTYEQYF. The CDR3 region has the DNA TGTGCCAGCAGCCACGATTGGACAGGGACCTACGAGCAGTACTTC.

The gene calls are TRBV23-1 and TRBJ2-3, with a weak D call TRBD2 (7 bases). TRBV23-1 is designated an ORF whose function remains uncertain. The CDR3 length is 18 residues. The V gene lost 6 bases and the J gene lost 0 bases, with 22 bases spanning the gap. This CDR3 is CASRIRKGGYGSTDTQYF. The DNA for the CDR3 is TGCGCCAGCAGAATCCGCAAGGGGGGGTACGGTAGCACAGATACGCAGTATTTT.

V and J are TRBV18 and TRBJ2-3, with a tentative D call TRBD2 (5 bases). Germline V gives CDR1 KGHSH, CDR2 LQKENI. V dropped 6 bases and J dropped 0 bases, with 13 bases sitting between them. The CDR3 is 15 amino acids. The CDR3 sequence is CASSQNSGSTDTQYF. CDR3 DNA: TGTGCCAGCTCTCAAAACTCGGGAAGCACAGATACGCAGTATTTT.

The gene calls are TRBV7-2 and TRBJ2-7, with a possible D match to TRBD2 (6 bases). Germline CDR1 reads SGHTA; CDR2 reads FQGNSA. The CDR3 extends over 14 amino acids. V lost 5 bases and J lost 9, with 20 bases in between. CDR3 sequence (DNA): TGTGCCAGCAGCCCCCGGGACTCCCGTTTCGGGCAGTACTTC. Its translation: CASSPRDSRFGQYF.

The J gene is TRBJ2-7, the V gene TRBV5-1; 9 nucleotides line up with TRBD2. The germline V gene encodes CDR1 SGHRS and CDR2 YFSETQ. The CDR3 spans 15 residues. V trimming: 0 bases; J trimming: 3 bases; junction bases outside the gene matches: 4. CDR3 in amino acids: CASSLGLAGSYEQYF. The CDR3, as DNA: TGCGCCAGCAGCTTGGGGCTAGCGGGGAGCTACGAGCAGTACTTC.

The chain carries TRBV19 and TRBJ2-7; the D gene is possibly TRBD1 (5 bases). Trimming took 1 base from V and 5 from J, leaving 12 bases between them. The CDR3 covers 14 residues. CDR1 LNHDA and CDR2 SQIVND come from the germline V gene (reference sequence). CDR3 bases: TGTGCCAGTAGTATAGTCGTGAACAGGCACGAGCAGTACTTC. It encodes CASSIVVNRHEQYF.

The chain couples TRBV19 to TRBJ2-2; no clear D. CDR1 is LNHDA, CDR2 SQIVND, per germline (reference sequence). This CDR3 is 15 amino acids long. With 1 base removed from V and 0 bases from J, the gap between germline ends came to 6 bases. CDR3 coding DNA: TGTGCCAGTAGTATAGTTTCAGCGAACACCGGGGAGCTGTTTTTT. Protein product: CASSIVSANTGELFF.

This chain joins TRBV6-5 and TRBJ2-7, with D perhaps matching TRBD2 (5 bases). Trimming removed 4 bases at V and 7 bases at J, with 11 bases between. Per the germline V gene, CDR1 is MNHEY and CDR2 is SVGAGI. This CDR3 is 12 amino acids long. The DNA for the CDR3 is TGTGCCAGCAGTTTAACCGGGAAAGAGCAGTACTTC. Its protein is CASSLTGKEQYF.

The rearrangement joins TRBV9 to TRBJ2-7; D is possibly TRBD1 (5 bases). The CDR3 has 13 residues. Deletions cut 2 bases from V and 3 bases from J, with 9 bases between. Germline CDR1 SGDLS, CDR2 YYNGEE. In DNA, the CDR3 is TGTGCCAGCAGCGTCGCGGACAACTACGAGCAGTACTTC. It translates to CASSVADNYEQYF.

This rearrangement joins TRBV27 to TRBJ2-7; TRBD1 aligns across 9 bases. Trimming took 3 bases from V and 2 from J; bases not matched to a gene: 8. Per germline, CDR1 MNHEY and CDR2 SMNVEV (reference sequence). This CDR3 is built from 16 residues. CDR3 sequence (DNA): TGTGCCAGCAGTTTTGTCCGACAGGGGGGAACCTACGAGCAGTACTTC. This translates into CASSFVRQGGTYEQYF.

The chain joins TRBV27 to TRBJ2-1, with a tentative D call TRBD1 (5 bases). CDR3 length: 13 residues. Germline V gene sequence: CDR1 MNHEY, CDR2 SMNVEV (reference sequence). The V end lost 8 bases, the J end lost 9 bases, and 17 bases lay between the germline ends. The CDR3 sequence: CASAVGKGAEQFF. The CDR3 DNA sequence: TGTGCCAGCGCCGTAGGGAAAGGGGCTGAGCAGTTCTTC.

The DNA for the CDR3 is TGTGCCGGTCTGGGGGGGAGCCCCCCAGAGACCCAGTACTTC. Translated, it gives CAGLGGSPPETQYF. The V and J genes are TRBV2 and TRBJ2-5; TRBD2 aligns across 7 bases. The trim removed 11 bases at V and 4 bases at J, leaving 13 bases unmatched. Germline V gives CDR1 SNHLY, CDR2 FYNNEI. This CDR3 is built from 14 residues.

On this clone itself: The sample carries other DNA sequences with the same CDR3. V is TRBV19 and J is TRBJ2-2; unclear D gene. The CDR3 loop spans 14 amino acids. CDR1 and CDR2 (germline): LNHDA, SQIVND (reference sequence). Trimming took off 3 bases at V and 2 bases at J, with 7 bases between the two ends. DNA for the CDR3: TGTGCCAGTAGTATCTCCAGAAACACCGGGGAGCTGTTTTTT. The encoded protein is CASSISRNTGELFF.

The genes are TRBV10-3 and TRBJ2-1, with D perhaps TRBD2 (5 bases). Germline V gene lookup returns CDR1 ENHRY and CDR2 SYGVKD. There are 14 residues in the CDR3. V lost 4 bases, J lost 5 bases, and 12 bases lay in between. CDR3 loop: CAISAAGLDNEQFF. In DNA form, the CDR3 reads TGTGCCATCAGTGCGGCGGGTTTGGACAATGAGCAGTTCTTC.

V is TRBV10-3 and J is TRBJ2-1, with D maybe TRBD1 (6 bases). Trimming left V 0 bases short and J 3 bases short, with 15 bases between. CDR1 and CDR2 from the germline V gene are ENHRY and SYGVKD. CDR3 size: 17 residues. The chain's CDR3 is CAISESYSTDSYNEQFF. The CDR3 coding sequence is TGTGCCATCAGTGAGTCTTACAGTACGGACAGCTACAATGAGCAGTTCTTC.

The genes are TRBV11-2 and TRBJ2-7; 7 bases are a match to TRBD1. The CDR3 extends over 12 amino acids. J gave up 1 base and V 6 bases, and 0 bases lay outside the gene matches. Germline V gene lookup returns CDR1 SGHAT and CDR2 FQNNGV. CDR3 amino acids: CASRGQSYEQYF. CDR3 sequence (DNA): TGTGCCAGCAGGGGACAGTCCTACGAGCAGTACTTC.

This chain uses TRBV7-2 with TRBJ2-7; 9 bases are shared with TRBD1. The CDR3 runs 15 residues. The trim removed 4 bases at V and 3 bases at J, leaving 7 bases unmatched. The V gene's germline CDR1 is SGHTA and CDR2 FQGNSA. The CDR3 is CASSSTGTGIYEQYF. CDR3 nucleotide sequence: TGTGCCAGCAGCTCCACCGGGACAGGGATCTACGAGCAGTACTTC.

The chain's CDR3 is CASSRGLAGGSSYEQYF. As DNA, the CDR3 is TGCGCCAGCAGCCGCGGACTAGCGGGGGGGAGCTCCTACGAGCAGTACTTC. The chain links TRBV4-3 to TRBJ2-7, with 15 bases aligning to TRBD2. CDR3 length: 17 amino acids. Looked up from germline, CDR1 is LGHNA and CDR2 is YSLEER. J was trimmed by 0 bases and V by 4 bases; bases with no gene match: 4.

V and J are TRBV6-1 and TRBJ2-7; 7 nucleotides agree with TRBD1. This CDR3 comprises 17 residues. Germline V CDR1 and CDR2: MNHNS, SASEGT. J was trimmed by 1 base and V by 4 bases; bases with no gene match: 13. The CDR3 loop is CASSAPAGTDFSYEQYF. CDR3 nucleotide sequence: TGTGCCAGCAGTGCCCCGGCCGGGACAGACTTTTCCTACGAGCAGTACTTC.

The rearrangement joins TRBV5-1 to TRBJ2-6, with a possible D match to TRBD2 (5 bases). CDR3 size: 15 residues. Trimming left V 4 bases short and J 0 bases short, with 8 bases between. Germline V gene sequence: CDR1 SGHRS, CDR2 YFSETQ. The CDR3 sequence is CASSTGSSGANVLTF. The CDR3 DNA sequence: TGCGCCAGCAGCACGGGGAGCTCTGGGGCCAACGTCCTGACTTTC.

This clone was seen only once. The V gene is TRBV6-5, the J gene TRBJ1-2; D call uncertain. Germline V gene data show CDR1 as MNHEY and CDR2 as SVGAGI. Trimming stripped 2 bases from V and 5 bases from J, with 12 bases between. The CDR3 has 14 residues. Here the CDR3 DNA reads TGTGCCAGCAGTTACCACGGGTTTAATTATGGCTACACCTTC. Its protein is CASSYHGFNYGYTF.